The clone carrying this TCR beta chain was detected many times. The antigen is undetermined. Molecular barcoded adaptors covering alpha/delta and beta/gamma chains were used on 400 ng RNA. TCRdb itself ran the reads through MiXCR, one entry per CDR3 protein. This table holds about 57,000 distinct CDR3 sequences, approximately 13% found once. This entry belongs to a study of read filtering for tumor transcriptome and immune sequencing. About the research overall: Among patients, some 17 were male and more than 12 female, aged about 45 to 90 (mean about 69). By R-ISS, stages I, II and III held around 8, 16 and 7 patients. Study findings and constraints: IR-seq captured clonotypes deeper and more reliably than RNA-seq.

Between the trimmed V and J ends, which lost 1 base and 3 bases, there was a span of 3 bases. Germline CDR1 MGHRA, CDR2 YSYEKL. This CDR3 is 12 amino acids long. The TCR sequence derives from a donor aged 40 or over with multiple myeloma. This chain links TRBV4-1 with TRBJ1-1, with D uncertain. Sequencing used a population of CD138-negative cells sorted from bone marrow. Written as DNA, the CDR3 is TGCGCCAGCAGCCAAGGGCACACTGAAGCTTTCTTT. Translated, it gives CASSQGHTEAFF.